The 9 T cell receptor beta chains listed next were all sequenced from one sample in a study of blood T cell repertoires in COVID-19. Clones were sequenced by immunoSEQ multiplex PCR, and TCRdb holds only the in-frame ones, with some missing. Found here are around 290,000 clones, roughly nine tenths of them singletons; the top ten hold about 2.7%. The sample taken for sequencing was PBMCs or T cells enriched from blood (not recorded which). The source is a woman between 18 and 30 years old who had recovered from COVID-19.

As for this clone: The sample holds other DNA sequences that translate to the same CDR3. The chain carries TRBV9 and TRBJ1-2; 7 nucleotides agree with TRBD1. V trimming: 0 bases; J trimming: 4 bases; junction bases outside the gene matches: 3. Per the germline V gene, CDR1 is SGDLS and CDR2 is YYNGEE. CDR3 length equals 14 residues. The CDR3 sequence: CASSVGGQSYGYTF. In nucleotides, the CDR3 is TGTGCCAGCAGCGTAGGGGGACAGTCCTATGGCTACACCTTC. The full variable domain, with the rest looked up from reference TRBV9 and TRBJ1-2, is DSGVTQTPKHLITATGQRVTLRCSPRSGDLSVYWYQQSLDQGLQFLIQYYNGEERAKGNILERFSAQQFPDLHSELNLSSLELGDSALYFCASSVGGQSYGYTFGSGTRLTVV.

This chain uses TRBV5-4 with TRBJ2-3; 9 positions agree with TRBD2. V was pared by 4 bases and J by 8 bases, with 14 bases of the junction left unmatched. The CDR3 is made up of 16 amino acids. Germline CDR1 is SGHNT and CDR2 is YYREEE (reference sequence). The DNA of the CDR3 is TGTGCCAGCAGCCCGGAGCGGGGGGTTATCAGACGTACGCAGTATTTT. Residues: CASSPERGVIRRTQYF.

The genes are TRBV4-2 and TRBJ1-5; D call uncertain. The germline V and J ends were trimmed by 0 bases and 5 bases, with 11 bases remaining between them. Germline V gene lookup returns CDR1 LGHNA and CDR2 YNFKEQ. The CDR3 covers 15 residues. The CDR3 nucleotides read TGTGCCAGCAGCCAAGAAGGGAGAAGGGATCAGCCCCAGCATTTT. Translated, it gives CASSQEGRRDQPQHF.

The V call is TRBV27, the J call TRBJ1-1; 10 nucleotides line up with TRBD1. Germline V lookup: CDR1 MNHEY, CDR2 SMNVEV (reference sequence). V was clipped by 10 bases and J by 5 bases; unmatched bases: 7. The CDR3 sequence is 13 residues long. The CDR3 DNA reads TGTGCCACCGGGGACAGGGGAGGAACTGAAGCTTTCTTT. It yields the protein CATGDRGGTEAFF.

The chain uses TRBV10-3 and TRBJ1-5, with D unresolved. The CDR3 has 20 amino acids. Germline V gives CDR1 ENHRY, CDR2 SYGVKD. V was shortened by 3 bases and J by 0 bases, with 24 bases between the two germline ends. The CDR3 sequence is CAISDTKSFGAINSNQPQHF. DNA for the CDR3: TGTGCCATCAGTGATACGAAGTCATTCGGAGCCATTAATAGCAATCAGCCCCAGCATTTT.

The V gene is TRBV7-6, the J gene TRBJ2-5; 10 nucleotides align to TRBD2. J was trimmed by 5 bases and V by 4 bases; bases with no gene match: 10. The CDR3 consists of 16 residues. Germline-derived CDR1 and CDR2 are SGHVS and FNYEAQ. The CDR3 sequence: CASSSNAGLARETQYF. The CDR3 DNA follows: TGTGCCAGCAGCTCTAACGCGGGACTAGCGAGGGAGACCCAGTACTTC.

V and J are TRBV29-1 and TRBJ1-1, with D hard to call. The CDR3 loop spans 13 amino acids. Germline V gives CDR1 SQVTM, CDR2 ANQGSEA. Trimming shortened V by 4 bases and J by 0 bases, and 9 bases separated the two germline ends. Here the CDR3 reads CSVVYSMNTEAFF. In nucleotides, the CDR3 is TGCAGCGTTGTTTACAGTATGAACACTGAAGCTTTCTTT.

The CDR3 DNA reads as TGTGCCAGCAAGATAGCGGGAGACTACGAGCAGTACTTC. Amino acids: CASKIAGDYEQYF. The chain is built from TRBV27 and TRBJ2-7; the match to TRBD2 covers 9 bases. CDR3 length equals 13 residues. The germline V gene has CDR1 MNHEY and CDR2 SMNVEV (reference sequence). With 7 bases clipped from V and 3 bases from J, the junction kept 4 bases outside the gene matches.

In DNA, the CDR3 is TGTGCCAGCAGCCCTACTAGCGGAAGGACCTCCTACGAGCAGTACTTC. Protein: CASSPTSGRTSYEQYF. The chain links TRBV28 to TRBJ2-7, with 8 bases identical to TRBD2. The trim removed 6 bases at V and 0 bases at J, leaving 10 bases unmatched. Germline CDR1 reads MDHEN; CDR2 reads SYDVKM. The CDR3 has 16 amino acids.